One sample yielded the 9 T cell receptor beta chains listed below, sequenced in a study of Graves' ophthalmopathy and Graves' hyperthyroidism. Beta-chain TCR CDR3 regions were amplified from RNA transcripts. Scientists carried out first-round RT-PCR using HTBI primers and then a second-round multiplex PCR. From the multiplex PCR reads, TCRdb called clonotypes with MiXCR, one entry per CDR3 protein. The data contain over a million distinct CDR3 sequences, about 36% of them singletons. Input material: peripheral blood or thyroid tissue (not recorded which). These receptors came from an adult man with Graves' hyperthyroidism.

This clonotype was recorded at least ten times. The genes are TRBV10-1 and TRBJ2-7; D is unclear. CDR3 length: 11 amino acids. V was pared by 8 bases and J by 6 bases, with 11 bases between. Per germline, CDR1 WNHNN and CDR2 SYGVQD (reference sequence). The CDR3: CASSDNSEQYF. In nucleotides, the CDR3 is TGCGCCAGCTCCGACAATTCCGAGCAGTACTTC.

In the case of this clonotype: This could be a read error, since a much larger clone is one nucleotide away. The final CDR3 position lacks the conserved phenylalanine or tryptophan, pointing to a likely read error. The V and J genes are TRBV12-3 or TRBV12-4 and TRBJ2-7; D is perhaps TRBD1 (7 bases). Trimming cost V 6 bases and J 6 bases, with 12 bases left between them. The CDR3 is 12 residues long. As DNA, the CDR3 is TGTGCCAGCAGCCAGGGGGGTCCCGAGCAGTACCTC. Translated, it gives CASSQGGPEQYL.

A remark on this clonotype: Germline and junction disagree at one end, which may indicate a read error. The chain carries TRBV10-2 and TRBJ2-7, with D possibly being TRBD2 (5 bases). The CDR3 totals 14 residues. CDR1 and CDR2 (germline): WSHSY, SAAADI. CDR3 sequence: CASSPPGLPYEQYF. CDR3 DNA sequence: TGTGCCAGCAGCCCACCGGGATTACCCTACGAGCAGTACTTC.

This rearrangement joins TRBV7-2 to TRBJ1-5, with 8 bases identical to TRBD1. The CDR3 totals 11 residues. Germline V gives CDR1 SGHTA, CDR2 FQGNSA. The V segment lost 3 bases and the J segment 15 bases; nucleotides outside the gene matches: 4. The CDR3 nucleotides are TGTGCCAGCAGCTTCTCGGACAGGGCGCATTTT. Encoded protein: CASSFSDRAHF. Full variable domain (missing parts from reference TRBV7-2 and TRBJ1-5): GAGVSQSPSNKVTEKGKDVELRCDPISGHTALYWYRQSLGQGLEFLIYFQGNSAPDKSGLPSDRFSAERTGGSVSTLTIQRTQQEDSAVYLCASSFSDRAHFGDGTRLSIL.

Written as DNA, the CDR3 is TGCAGTGCTAGAGATAGCGGAACCTACGAGCAGTACTTC. Encoded protein: CSARDSGTYEQYF. The V gene is TRBV20-1, the J gene TRBJ2-7; the D gene is possibly TRBD2 (6 bases). From germline, CDR1 is DFQATT and CDR2 SNEGSKA (reference sequence). The CDR3 length is 13 residues. V lost 0 bases and J 2 bases, leaving 8 bases between the germline ends.

In its sample, this clonotype was seen once. V is TRBV29-1 and J is TRBJ1-1, with D perhaps matching TRBD1 (5 bases). CDR3 length: 13 amino acids. In germline, CDR1 is SQVTM, CDR2 ANQGSEA. V lost 2 bases to trimming and J lost 5 bases, with 12 bases between them. CDR3 in amino acids: CSVEYGRGTEAFF. The CDR3 region has the DNA TGCAGCGTTGAATATGGCCGGGGGACTGAAGCTTTCTTT.

The rearrangement uses TRBV7-9 and TRBJ2-5; D not certain. V was clipped by 1 base and J by 1 base, with 10 bases between them. The CDR3 is made up of 15 amino acids. Germline CDR1 and CDR2: SEHNR and FQNEAQ (reference sequence). In DNA form, the CDR3 reads TGTGCCAGCAGCTTAGGATTCGGGCCCCAAGAGACCCAGTACTTC. Its protein product is CASSLGFGPQETQYF.

This clonotype has ten or more counts. For the CDR3, the DNA is TGTGCCAGCAGCCAAGAGGGAGGGGGAGAAAAACTGTTTTTT. This encodes CASSQEGGGEKLFF. The chain recombines TRBV12-3 or TRBV12-4 with TRBJ1-4; a possible D gene is TRBD1 (6 bases). Trimming pared 6 bases from V and 8 bases from J, leaving 16 bases between. This CDR3 has 14 residues.

The chain combines TRBV7-9 with TRBJ1-2; D not certain. Trimming left V 5 bases short and J 4 bases short, with 20 bases between. From germline, CDR1 is SEHNR and CDR2 FQNEAQ (reference sequence). This CDR3 has 16 residues. The CDR3 region is CASSQDIGRIPYGYTF. The CDR3 nucleotides read TGTGCCAGCAGCCAAGATATTGGGCGAATTCCCTATGGCTACACCTTC.